The present T cell receptor (beta chain) was sequenced within a study of blood T cell repertoires in COVID-19. Study overall: Sample material is recorded as cDNA or gDNA derived from T cells, B-cell-depleted T cells, or PBMCs.

Data came from immunoSEQ multiplex PCR; TCRdb stores just in-frame clones and leaves some out. Here the sample spans about 80,000 clones, more than 70% being singletons. The sequence was obtained from a woman older than 75 with acute or convalescent COVID-19. The sample consisted of peripheral blood.

The CDR3 DNA follows: TGCGCCAGCAGCTTGGCAGGTTCGAACACTGAAGCTTTCTTT. The encoded protein is CASSLAGSNTEAFF. This chain links TRBV5-1 with TRBJ1-1; D call uncertain. CDR3 length: 14 residues. V lost 0 bases and J lost 1, with 7 bases in between. The germline CDR1 and CDR2 sequences are SGHRS and YFSETQ.